This TCR beta chain was captured in a study of beta chain features in type 1 diabetes. Germline V gene lookup returns CDR1 SEHNR and CDR2 FQNEAQ (reference sequence). This CDR3 region has 13 residues. V lost 3 bases to trimming and J lost 7 bases, with 11 bases between them. What was sequenced were expressed TCRB transcripts, since all of the isolated RNA had been reverse transcribed. Sequencing used immunoSEQ multiplex PCR; TCRdb keeps in-frame clones, though not all of them. The sample comprises about 240,000 clones, 25% to 30% of which are singletons, and approximately 4% rests with the top ten. This TCR was sampled from a man aged 25-45 years in good health. Sequences were obtained from central memory CD4+ T cells from blood. V is TRBV7-9 and J is TRBJ2-3, with D unclear. DNA for the CDR3: TGTGCCAGCAGCTTGCCGGACGGGTATACGCAGTATTTT. The encoded protein is CASSLPDGYTQYF.